This TCR beta chain was identified in a study of T-cell memory formation after mild COVID-19. The study, taken as a whole, reports: Several responding clones turned up in pre-infection memory, indicating that cross-reactive memory may have taken part. The SARS-CoV-2 specificity of second-wave clones reaching peak at day 37 remained unverified. From day 15 to 85, contracting clones were balanced between CD4 and CD8, whereas later expanders leaned toward CD4+. Contracting CD4+ clones sat mainly in CM and EM; CD8+ in EMRA.

TCRdb re-analysed the 5' RACE reads in MiXCR, keeping a single row per CDR3 protein. Seen here are around 80,000 distinct CDR3 sequences, around 13% observed once, and the top ten hold 41%. Ten or more counts support this clonotype. Its antigen is not identified. V was cut by 3 bases and J by 7 bases, with 4 bases left in between. The CDR3 is 11 residues long. The source is a man between 18 and 35 years old who had mild COVID-19 (a few samples of this study predate the infection). Cell type and time point are not known. This chain joins TRBV12-3 or TRBV12-4 and TRBJ2-1; D remains unclear. Specimen: PBMCs or a T cell subset sorted from them (not recorded which). The CDR3 reads CASSLVNEQFF. DNA for the CDR3: TGTGCCAGCAGTTTGGTAAATGAGCAGTTCTTC.